Presented here are 3 T cell receptor beta chains from one specimen sequenced in a study of T cells in Graves' hyperthyroidism and ophthalmopathy. It was RNA transcripts that yielded the amplified TCR beta CDR3 regions. An initial round of RT-PCR targeting the TCR CDR3 relied on the HTBI primer set. MiXCR, run by TCRdb on the multiplex PCR reads, gives a single entry per CDR3 protein. The sample contains roughly 380,000 distinct CDR3 sequences, approximately 15% of which appear only once. The sample was blood. These TCRs come from a woman in her sixties with Graves' hyperthyroidism.

Turning to this clonotype: The conserved phenylalanine or tryptophan normally closing the CDR3 is absent here, so this likely arose from a read error. V usage is TRBV7-9 and J usage is TRBJ2-5; a possible D gene is TRBD2 (6 bases). CDR1 and CDR2 (germline): SEHNR, FQNEAQ (reference sequence). CDR3 length: 16 residues. Trimming pared 5 bases from V and 1 base from J, leaving 17 bases between. Written as DNA, the CDR3 is TGTGCCAGCAGCCAATCGGCGGGACCTCTCCAAGAGACCCAGTACCTC. Its translation: CASSQSAGPLQETQYL.

This clonotype appeared many times. The chain couples TRBV7-3 to TRBJ2-5; D unresolved. The V gene lost 1 base and the J gene lost 4 bases, with 13 bases spanning the gap. Germline CDR1 SGHTA, CDR2 FQGTGA. The CDR3 sequence is 15 residues long. The CDR3 reads CASSLMGQSRETQYF. Here the CDR3 DNA reads TGTGCCAGCAGCTTAATGGGCCAGTCGAGAGAGACCCAGTACTTC.

In its sample, this clonotype was seen many times. The CDR3 nucleotides read TGTGCCAGCAGCGAGGACTGGGTCGGGACCCAGTACTTC. Translated: CASSEDWVGTQYF. The chain joins TRBV11-2 to TRBJ2-5, with D possibly being TRBD2 (5 bases). V lost 5 bases to trimming and J lost 7 bases, with 14 bases between them. The CDR3 totals 13 residues. From germline, CDR1 is SGHAT and CDR2 FQNNGV.